This T cell receptor (beta chain) is drawn from a study of cytotoxic CD8 clonotypes in ibrutinib-treated CLL. About 2 micrograms of genomic DNA, which was extracted from cryopreserved PBMCs, served as the material used for the TCR beta libraries. Here immunoSEQ multiplex PCR was the method, and the copy in TCRdb shows in-frame clones only, minus some. The data contain around 300,000 clones, roughly 85% of them seen just once; the ten biggest clones take up over 5%. The ends lost 3 bases at V and 4 bases at J; junction bases unmatched: 6. The CDR3 has 15 residues. Germline-derived CDR1 and CDR2 are ENHRY and SYGVKD.

The sequence was obtained from a human donor with chronic lymphocytic leukemia. The rearrangement joins TRBV10-3 to TRBJ2-3; TRBD2 aligns across 8 bases. Sequencing was performed on PBMCs, taken before ibrutinib treatment. The CDR3 sequence is CAISDGTSGADTQYF. The CDR3 DNA is TGTGCCATCAGTGACGGGACTAGTGGGGCAGATACGCAGTATTTT.